A selection of T cell receptor beta chains follows, all from one sample in a study of control samples from healthy donors and cancer patients. Using immunoSEQ multiplex PCR, the repertoire was profiled, and TCRdb retains in-frame clones only, with some absent. The repertoire consists of around 63,000 clones, with around 87% occurring once and the leading ten covering about 2.2%. Source material: PBMCs. The receptors come from a woman aged 45-65 years with head and neck cancer. CDR3s include the opening cysteine and the closing phenylalanine or tryptophan. The D gene is left open where the match is weak. The size of a clone is reported for some rows only, either as once, few or many, or as a class for expanded clones.

size,V,J,D,CDR3,DNA
-,TRBV19,TRBJ1-2,-,CASQGGLPSNYGYTF,TGTGCCAGCCAGGGAGGTTTACCATCTAACTATGGCTACACCTTC
once,TRBV3-1/TRBV3-2,TRBJ2-3,TRBD2,CASRSGGGDTQYF,TGTGCCAGCCGGTCGGGAGGGGGAGATACGCAGTATTTT
-,TRBV2,TRBJ2-1,-,CASTLGASHDEQFF,TGTGCCAGCACCTTGGGGGCCTCCCACGATGAGCAGTTCTTC
-,TRBV6-2/TRBV6-3,TRBJ1-5,-,CASSYVTSLIDHSNQPQHF,TGTGCCAGCAGTTACGTGACGAGTCTCATAGACCATAGCAATCAGCCCCAGCATTTT
-,TRBV6-5,TRBJ2-1,TRBD2,CASSSATSGGAEQFF,TGTGCCAGCAGTTCAGCGACTAGCGGGGGGGCGGAGCAGTTCTTC
-,TRBV5-4,TRBJ2-3,TRBD2,CASSLAGRLAGVDTQYF,TGTGCCAGCAGCTTGGCCGGCAGACTAGCGGGGGTGGATACGCAGTATTTT
-,TRBV6-5,TRBJ2-2,TRBD1,CASKDRVYTGELFF,TGTGCCAGCAAAGACAGGGTCTACACCGGGGAGCTGTTTTTT
-,TRBV2,TRBJ1-2,-,CASSYEVDSNYGYTF,TGTGCCAGCAGTTACGAAGTGGACAGTAACTATGGCTACACCTTC
-,TRBV5-1,TRBJ1-1,-,CASSLAGTGGTEAFF,TGCGCCAGCAGCTTGGCCGGCACCGGGGGCACTGAAGCTTTCTTT
-,TRBV7-9,TRBJ1-5,TRBD1,CASSLSGTGGLGQPQHF,TGTGCCAGCAGCTTAAGTGGGACAGGGGGCTTGGGGCAGCCCCAGCATTTT
-,TRBV2,TRBJ2-7,-,CASRLAELSYEQYF,TGTGCCAGCAGGTTAGCGGAACTTTCCTACGAGCAGTACTTC
-,TRBV6-2/TRBV6-3,TRBJ2-3,-,CASSYSTGPGTDTQYF,TGTGCCAGCAGTTACTCGACGGGCCCTGGAACAGATACGCAGTATTTT
-,TRBV7-9,TRBJ2-4,-,CASSLARVNIQYF,TGTGCCAGCAGCTTAGCCAGGGTGAACATTCAGTACTTC
-,TRBV28,TRBJ1-2,-,CASTGRLEGFGYGYTF,TGTGCCAGCACCGGCAGGCTCGAGGGTTTTGGTTATGGCTACACCTTC
once,TRBV10-3,TRBJ2-7,-,CAITKDPKVYEQYF,TGTGCCATCACCAAGGACCCTAAGGTTTACGAGCAGTACTTC
-,TRBV7-8,TRBJ2-7,TRBD2,CASSQSSGGARTSSYEQYF,TGTGCCAGCAGCCAGTCTAGCGGGGGGGCCAGGACCTCCTCCTACGAGCAGTACTTC
-,TRBV6-2/TRBV6-3,TRBJ2-4,-,CASSPLAGEPKNIQYF,TGTGCCAGCAGTCCCCTGGCAGGGGAACCCAAAAACATTCAGTACTTC
-,TRBV15,TRBJ2-3,-,CATSRDRTPDTQYF,TGTGCCACCAGCAGAGACCGTACCCCAGATACGCAGTATTTT
-,TRBV5-6,TRBJ2-5,-,CASSSSKGRVEETQYF,TGTGCCAGCAGCTCTTCGAAGGGCAGGGTGGAAGAGACCCAGTACTTC
-,TRBV19,TRBJ2-1,TRBD1,CASSPRQGTHNEQFF,TGTGCCAGTAGTCCTCGACAGGGGACTCACAATGAGCAGTTCTTC
-,TRBV28,TRBJ1-2,TRBD1,CASSLTGGHYGYTF,TGTGCCAGCAGTTTGACAGGGGGCCACTATGGCTACACCTTC
-,TRBV5-5,TRBJ1-1,-,CASSFITGSEAFF,TGTGCCAGCAGCTTTATAACAGGGAGTGAAGCTTTCTTT
-,TRBV5-1,TRBJ2-7,TRBD2,CASSSSLTSGGPHEQYF,TGCGCCAGCAGCAGCTCTTTAACTAGCGGGGGCCCCCACGAGCAGTACTTC
-,TRBV5-1,TRBJ2-7,-,CASSLGAPLAYEQYF,TGCGCCAGCAGCTTGGGGGCTCCACTGGCCTACGAGCAGTACTTC
-,TRBV28,TRBJ1-2,TRBD1,CASSLTGTDGYTF,TGTGCCAGCAGTTTAACCGGGACAGATGGCTACACCTTC
-,TRBV7-2,TRBJ2-5,-,CASSLSSAEETQYF,TGTGCCAGCAGCTTATCGTCGGCAGAAGAGACCCAGTACTTC
-,TRBV6-4,TRBJ1-6,TRBD1,CASRATGESPLHF,TGTGCCAGCAGGGCTACAGGGGAATCACCCCTCCACTTT
-,TRBV14,TRBJ2-3,-,CASSQAATVYF,TGTGCCAGCAGCCAAGCTGCGACAGTGTATTTT
-,TRBV5-5,TRBJ2-7,-,CASSLKATYEQYF,TGTGCCAGCAGCTTGAAGGCAACCTACGAGCAGTACTTC
-,TRBV28,TRBJ2-5,TRBD2,CATTGGGHRETQYF,TGTGCCACCACCGGGGGGGGGCACAGAGAGACCCAGTACTTC
-,TRBV5-1,TRBJ2-3,-,CASSLVMGTDTQYF,TGCGCCAGCAGCTTGGTGATGGGCACAGATACGCAGTATTTT
-,TRBV28,TRBJ1-2,-,CASVGPPTYGYTF,TGTGCCAGCGTTGGTCCTCCCACCTATGGCTACACCTTC
-,TRBV7-9,TRBJ2-7,-,CASSLGKYEQYF,TGTGCCAGCAGCTTAGGGAAATACGAGCAGTACTTC
-,TRBV6-2/TRBV6-3,TRBJ1-5,-,CASSPQRSGSNQPQHF,TGTGCCAGCAGCCCTCAGAGATCTGGTAGCAATCAGCCCCAGCATTTT
once,TRBV9,TRBJ2-2,TRBD1,CASSVGYRGVNTGELFF,TGTGCCAGCAGCGTAGGGTACAGGGGCGTGAACACCGGGGAGCTGTTTTTT